This T cell receptor (beta chain) was observed in a study of OX40 agonist ivuxolimab in advanced cancers. Repertoires were generated with immunoSEQ multiplex PCR, while TCRdb's copy carries only in-frame clones and drops some. The sample consists of about 60,000 clones, roughly 90% of them appearing once. A few counts support this clone. CDR3 length: 16 residues. CDR1 is SGHAT, CDR2 FQNNGV, per germline. V was clipped by 0 bases and J by 2 bases, with 12 bases between them. The sample in question was CD4+ or CD8+ T cells sorted from blood, obtained in a trial of the OX40 agonist ivuxolimab. The TCR comes from an adult with an advanced solid tumor such as melanoma, head and neck, liver or kidney cancer. The V gene is TRBV11-2, the J gene TRBJ2-3; tentatively, D is TRBD1 (5 bases). As DNA, the CDR3 is TGTGCCAGCAGCTTAGAGGCAGGGCTCTTCACAGATACGCAGTATTTT. The encoded protein is CASSLEAGLFTDTQYF.